This entry is about one T cell receptor (beta chain). Assay used: immunoSEQ multiplex PCR; TCRdb lists only in-frame clones, some missing. The profile shows nearly 35,000 clones, approximately 90% of them singletons. This CDR3 spans 14 amino acids. CDR1 and CDR2 (germline): SNHLY, FYNNEI. The V gene end was trimmed by 6 bases and the J gene end by 6 bases; junction bases not matched to a gene: 5. The data were taken from a study of T cells in localized non-small cell lung cancer. The chain is built from TRBV2 and TRBJ1-6; the match to TRBD1 covers 7 bases. This TCR was sampled from a female donor of 60 years or more with stage II lung adenocarcinoma. Material: peripheral blood mononuclear cells, obtained before any cancer treatment. Here the CDR3 DNA reads TGTGCCAGCAGGAGGGACAGAGTTAATTCACCCCTCCACTTT. It specifies CASRRDRVNSPLHF.